A single sample is the source of the 21 T cell receptor beta chains below, sequenced in a study of T-cell reconstitution after alpha-beta-depleted transplantation in children. The TCRbeta library was prepared with unique molecular identifiers. TCRdb analysed the PCR reads with MiXCR anew, one entry per CDR3 protein. This table has hundreds of thousands of distinct CDR3 sequences, 16% appearing once. The material was PBMCs from the stem cell graft donor, obtained from the stem cell graft. All receptors derive from a human donor who donated a stem cell graft to a child with acute myeloid leukemia.

V usage is TRBV4-3 and J usage is TRBJ2-3; a possible D gene is TRBD2 (6 bases). CDR1 and CDR2 from the germline V gene are LGHNA and YSLEER. This CDR3 comprises 15 residues. V lost 4 bases and J 6 bases, leaving 17 bases between the germline ends. The CDR3 nucleotides read TGCGCCAGCAGCCGGGGGGACCGGACCCGGGATACGCAGTATTTT. Translating it yields CASSRGDRTRDTQYF.

This clonotype has just a few counts. The genes are TRBV5-6 and TRBJ2-1; a possible D gene is TRBD1 (8 bases). Between the trimmed V and J ends, which lost 6 bases and 7 bases, there was a span of 20 bases. The CDR3 sequence is 15 residues long. The germline V gene encodes CDR1 SGHDT and CDR2 YYEEEE. The DNA of the CDR3 is TGTGCCAGCATGAAAAGGACAGGGAGGGGGAATGAGCAGTTCTTC. It codes for CASMKRTGRGNEQFF.

This clonotype was found many times. The chain employs TRBV6-2 or TRBV6-3 and TRBJ2-7; perhaps TRBD2 as D (6 bases). Germline CDR1 and CDR2: MNHEY and SVGEGT. With 6 bases removed from V and 5 bases from J, the gap between germline ends came to 11 bases. The CDR3 has 12 amino acids. The CDR3 DNA reads TGTGCCAGCAGACCGTCGGGGGACGAGCAGTACTTC. As protein: CASRPSGDEQYF.

The genes are TRBV11-2 and TRBJ1-3; possible D gene TRBD1, 6 bases. CDR1 and CDR2 from the germline V gene are SGHAT and FQNNGV. Trimming took off 0 bases at V and 1 base at J, with 13 bases between the two ends. The CDR3 sequence is 17 residues long. The CDR3 protein is CASSLDLRGTSGNTIYF. DNA of the CDR3: TGTGCCAGCAGCTTAGACCTCAGGGGAACGTCTGGAAACACCATATATTTT.

This chain connects TRBV4-3 to TRBJ1-2, with a tentative D call TRBD1 (5 bases). The CDR3 has 14 residues. The V and J ends lost 4 bases and 6 bases respectively, with 15 bases between them. CDR1 is LGHNA, CDR2 YSLEER, per germline. CDR3 amino acids: CASSPLGTRDGYTF. The CDR3 region has the DNA TGCGCCAGCAGCCCTTTGGGGACCAGGGATGGCTACACCTTC.

This clonotype was counted at least ten times. The gene calls are TRBV29-1 and TRBJ1-1, with 7 bases that match TRBD1. Losses at the gene ends were 6 bases for V and 1 base for J; bases not matched to a gene: 8. This CDR3 is built from 14 residues. Germline V lookup: CDR1 SQVTM, CDR2 ANQGSEA. As DNA, the CDR3 is TGCAGCGTGGACGAGACAGGGACGAACACTGAAGCTTTCTTT. Translating gives CSVDETGTNTEAFF.

This clonotype was seen a few times. The chain's CDR3 is CSVEDVRVHEQFF. Here the CDR3 DNA reads TGCAGCGTTGAAGATGTCAGGGTCCATGAGCAGTTCTTC. The chain combines TRBV29-1 with TRBJ2-1; tentative D call: TRBD1 (5 bases). V dropped 0 bases and J dropped 8 bases, with 11 bases sitting between them. Germline CDR1 and CDR2: SQVTM and ANQGSEA. The CDR3 runs to 13 residues.

This rearrangement joins TRBV5-1 to TRBJ2-7; unclear D gene. In germline, CDR1 is SGHRS, CDR2 YFSETQ. V lost 2 bases and J lost 3, with 9 bases in between. CDR3 length equals 13 residues. This chain's CDR3 is CASSFVADYEQYF. DNA for the CDR3: TGCGCCAGCAGCTTTGTGGCCGACTACGAGCAGTACTTC.

The table lists this clonotype with a few counts. The rearrangement joins TRBV29-1 to TRBJ2-7, with 8 bases aligning to TRBD1. Germline CDR1 is SQVTM and CDR2 is ANQGSEA. V gave up 3 bases and J gave up 4 bases; unmatched junction bases: 8. The CDR3 runs 14 residues. CDR3 residues: CSVDSPGQDYEQYV. The CDR3 DNA reads TGCAGCGTTGACTCACCGGGACAGGATTACGAGCAGTACGTC.

This clonotype was counted between two and nine times. The CDR3 here is CASDSDSRTANEQFF. The CDR3 DNA follows: TGTGCCAGCGACTCGGACTCCCGGACGGCGAATGAGCAGTTCTTC. The chain has TRBV28 and TRBJ2-1; D perhaps matches TRBD2 (5 bases). Trimming left V 8 bases short and J 7 bases short, with 21 bases between. The germline CDR1 and CDR2 sequences are MDHEN and SYDVKM. There are 15 residues in the CDR3.

The chain joins TRBV5-6 to TRBJ1-1; 7 bases agree with TRBD1. The CDR3 is 16 amino acids. The ends lost 4 bases at V and 1 base at J; junction bases unmatched: 10. CDR1 SGHDT and CDR2 YYEEEE come from the germline V gene. The CDR3 here is CASSRFLTGPNTEAFF. For the CDR3, the DNA is TGTGCCAGCAGCCGATTTCTGACAGGGCCGAACACTGAAGCTTTCTTT.

This clonotype came up a few times. V and J are TRBV7-2 and TRBJ2-7; TRBD2 is a possible D gene (6 bases). Germline CDR1 is SGHTA and CDR2 is FQGNSA. The CDR3 spans 14 residues. V lost 2 bases, J lost 6 bases, and 14 bases lay in between. CDR3 in DNA: TGTGCCAGCAGCTTAAAATCCGGGACTCCCGAGCAGTACTTC. Translated, it gives CASSLKSGTPEQYF.

At least ten counts were recorded for this clonotype. CDR3 loop: CASSLRTLTDTQYF. CDR3 nucleotide sequence: TGTGCCAGCAGCTTACGGACATTAACAGATACGCAGTATTTT. V usage is TRBV7-9 and J usage is TRBJ2-3; a possible D gene is TRBD1 (5 bases). V was shortened by 2 bases and J by 3 bases, with 9 bases between the two germline ends. The germline V gene encodes CDR1 SEHNR and CDR2 FQNEAQ (reference sequence). This CDR3 is 14 amino acids long.

The J gene is TRBJ2-2, the V gene TRBV20-1; TRBD2 might be the D (6 bases). Per the germline V gene, CDR1 is DFQATT and CDR2 is SNEGSKA (reference sequence). The V and J ends lost 1 base and 5 bases respectively, with 14 bases between them. The CDR3 loop spans 15 amino acids. CDR3 in amino acids: CSARVRGGSTGELFF. The DNA of the CDR3 is TGCAGTGCTAGAGTTCGTGGGGGGTCTACCGGGGAGCTGTTTTTT.

V gene TRBV14 combines with J gene TRBJ2-1, with D possibly matching TRBD1 (6 bases). The CDR3 loop spans 15 amino acids. Germline V gives CDR1 SGHDN, CDR2 FVKESK. Trimming removed 1 base from V and 2 bases from J, with 9 bases in between. CDR3 coding DNA: TGTGCCAGCAGCCAAGGTGCAGGGGCCTACAATGAGCAGTTCTTC. Translated: CASSQGAGAYNEQFF.

The CDR3 DNA is TGTGCCAGCAGCTTAGCGCCTAGCGGGGAAGAGACCCAGTACTTC. Amino acid sequence: CASSLAPSGEETQYF. J is TRBJ2-5 and V is TRBV7-6, with 9 positions matching TRBD2. J gave up 3 bases and V 0 bases, and 2 bases lay outside the gene matches. The CDR3 extends over 15 amino acids. Germline loops: CDR1 SGHVS, CDR2 FNYEAQ.

This clonotype was seen only a few times. Here the CDR3 reads CSARDYPGGTGELFF. CDR3 bases: TGCAGTGCTAGAGATTATCCAGGGGGAACCGGGGAGCTGTTTTTT. V and J are TRBV20-1 and TRBJ2-2, with 7 bases fitting TRBD1. Germline trimming cut 0 bases from V and 5 bases from J; bases unmatched to any gene: 6. There are 15 residues in the CDR3. Per germline, CDR1 DFQATT and CDR2 SNEGSKA (reference sequence).

This clonotype has more than one count but fewer than ten. CDR3 sequence (DNA): TGCAGTGCCCGAGGTCTGGCCTACAATGAGCAGTTCTTC. Protein sequence: CSARGLAYNEQFF. The J gene is TRBJ2-1, the V gene TRBV20-1, with unresolved D. V was trimmed by 6 bases and J by 2 bases, leaving 11 bases between them. The CDR3 covers 13 residues. CDR1 and CDR2 from the germline V gene are DFQATT and SNEGSKA (reference sequence).

This clonotype was counted between two and nine times. The chain combines TRBV5-1 with TRBJ1-1; tentatively, D is TRBD1 (5 bases). Trimming took 0 bases from V and 4 from J, leaving 13 bases between them. This CDR3 contains 15 residues. Germline V gives CDR1 SGHRS, CDR2 YFSETQ. This chain's CDR3 is CASSLAVTEPTEAFF. CDR3 sequence (DNA): TGCGCCAGCAGCTTGGCGGTGACAGAACCCACTGAAGCTTTCTTT.

This clonotype was recorded at least ten times. The gene calls are TRBV20-1 and TRBJ2-6; D remains unclear. Germline V gene data show CDR1 as DFQATT and CDR2 as SNEGSKA (reference sequence). V was trimmed by 2 bases and J by 11 bases, leaving 16 bases between them. The CDR3 consists of 14 residues. The CDR3 coding sequence is TGCAGTGCTAGACAACTTGCGTCCATGGACGTCCTGACTTTC. This translates into CSARQLASMDVLTF.

A few counts support this clonotype. The rearrangement uses TRBV6-2 or TRBV6-3 and TRBJ2-7; no firm D call. With 8 bases removed from V and 4 bases from J, the gap between germline ends came to 12 bases. CDR1 and CDR2 (germline): MNHEY, SVGEGT. The CDR3 consists of 12 residues. The CDR3 region is CASRGAAYEQYV. CDR3 nucleotides: TGTGCCAGCCGTGGCGCAGCTTACGAGCAGTACGTC.